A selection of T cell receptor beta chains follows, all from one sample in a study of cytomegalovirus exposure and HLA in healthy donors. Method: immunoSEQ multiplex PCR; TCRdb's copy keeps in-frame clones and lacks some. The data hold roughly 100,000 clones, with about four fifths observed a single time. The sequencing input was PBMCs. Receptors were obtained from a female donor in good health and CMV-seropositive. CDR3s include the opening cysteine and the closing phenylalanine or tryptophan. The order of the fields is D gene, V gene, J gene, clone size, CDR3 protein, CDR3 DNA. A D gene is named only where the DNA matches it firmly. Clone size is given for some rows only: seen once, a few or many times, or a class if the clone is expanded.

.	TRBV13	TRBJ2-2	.	CASSAGGHTNTGELFF	TGTGCCAGCAGCGCTGGCGGACACACGAACACCGGGGAGCTGTTTTTT
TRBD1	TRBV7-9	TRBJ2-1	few	CSSSFPILTGNEQFF	TGTTCCAGCAGCTTTCCAATTTTGACAGGGAACGAGCAGTTCTTC
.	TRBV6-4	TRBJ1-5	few	CASSAFSNQPQHF	TGTGCCAGCAGTGCGTTTAGCAATCAGCCCCAGCATTTT
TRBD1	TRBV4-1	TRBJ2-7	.	CASSHQGQGYEQYF	TGCGCCAGCAGCCATCAAGGACAGGGGTACGAGCAGTACTTC
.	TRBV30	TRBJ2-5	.	CAWSPQQETQYF	TGTGCCTGGAGTCCCCAGCAAGAGACCCAGTACTTC
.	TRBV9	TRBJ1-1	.	CASSVATGLNTEAFF	TGTGCCAGCAGCGTAGCTACAGGTTTGAACACTGAAGCTTTCTTT
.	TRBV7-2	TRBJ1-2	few	CASSLGMRRVSGYTF	TGTGCCAGCAGCTTAGGCATGAGGAGGGTTAGCGGCTACACCTTC
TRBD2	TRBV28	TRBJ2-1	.	CASSRSAGLYNEQFF	TGTGCCAGCAGTCGGTCAGCGGGGCTCTACAATGAGCAGTTCTTC
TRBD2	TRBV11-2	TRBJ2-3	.	CASSGQGLAGITDTQYF	TGTGCCAGCAGCGGCCAGGGACTAGCGGGGATCACAGATACGCAGTATTTT
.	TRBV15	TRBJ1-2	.	CATSRELESLRDGYTF	TGTGCCACCAGCAGAGAACTAGAAAGCCTTCGGGATGGCTACACCTTC
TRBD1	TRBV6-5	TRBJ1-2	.	CASSRTSGTEGYTF	TGTGCCAGCAGTCGCACCTCGGGGACAGAGGGCTACACCTTC
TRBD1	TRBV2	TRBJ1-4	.	CASSGPGTGDTNEKLFF	TGTGCCAGCAGTGGTCCCGGGACAGGGGACACTAATGAAAAACTGTTTTTT
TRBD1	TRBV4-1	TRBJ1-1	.	CASSRQTGDTEAFF	TGCGCCAGCAGCCGCCAAACAGGGGACACTGAAGCTTTCTTT
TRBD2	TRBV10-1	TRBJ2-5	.	CASSEGGLEETQYF	TGCGCCAGCAGTGAGGGAGGACTAGAAGAGACCCAGTACTTC
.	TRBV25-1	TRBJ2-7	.	CASSRTSSYEQYF	TGTGCCAGCAGCCGGACAAGCTCCTACGAGCAGTACTTC
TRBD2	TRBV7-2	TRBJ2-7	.	CASSFIAGEGNEQYF	TGTGCCAGCAGTTTCATAGCGGGAGAGGGCAACGAGCAGTACTTC
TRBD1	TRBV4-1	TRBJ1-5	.	CASSQDDRGIQPQHF	TGCGCCAGCAGCCAAGACGACAGGGGGATTCAGCCCCAGCATTTT
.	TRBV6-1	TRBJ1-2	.	CASTGTTYGYTF	TGTGCCAGCACCGGGACAACTTATGGCTACACCTTC
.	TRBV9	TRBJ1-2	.	CASSEAGASPGGYTF	TGTGCCAGCAGCGAGGCAGGAGCCTCCCCAGGGGGCTACACCTTC
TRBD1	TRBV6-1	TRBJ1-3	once	CASRVDRVSSDTIYF	TGTGCCAGCAGAGTGGACAGGGTTTCGTCGGACACCATATATTTT
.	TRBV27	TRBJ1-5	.	CASSLLSGSNQPQHF	TGTGCCAGCAGTTTATTGAGCGGTAGCAATCAGCCCCAGCATTTT
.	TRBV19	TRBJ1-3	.	CASSIWPPRSSGNTIYF	TGTGCCAGTAGTATCTGGCCACCGCGGAGCTCTGGAAACACCATATATTTT
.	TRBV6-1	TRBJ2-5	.	CASSEPKTQYF	TGTGCCAGCAGTGAACCCAAGACCCAGTACTTC
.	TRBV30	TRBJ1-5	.	CAWREQGNQPQHF	TGTGCCTGGAGGGAACAGGGCAATCAGCCCCAGCATTTT
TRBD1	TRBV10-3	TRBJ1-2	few	CAISESGGQGDVEGYGYTF	TGTGCCATCAGTGAGTCGGGGGGACAGGGCGACGTCGAGGGCTATGGCTACACCTTC
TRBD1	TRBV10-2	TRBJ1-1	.	CASRGQGVRNTEAFF	TGCGCCAGCAGGGGACAGGGGGTGAGGAACACTGAAGCTTTCTTT
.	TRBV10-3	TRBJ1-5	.	CAISGREDQPQHF	TGTGCCATCAGTGGCAGGGAGGATCAGCCCCAGCATTTT
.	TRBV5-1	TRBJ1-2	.	CASSSRANYGYTF	TGCGCCAGCAGCTCTCGGGCTAACTATGGCTACACCTTC
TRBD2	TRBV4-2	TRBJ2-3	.	CASSQDRTSGADTQYF	TGTGCCAGCAGCCAAGATCGGACTAGCGGGGCAGATACGCAGTATTTT
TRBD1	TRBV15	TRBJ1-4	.	CATSSGTVFEKLFF	TGTGCCACCAGCAGCGGGACAGTGTTCGAAAAACTGTTTTTT
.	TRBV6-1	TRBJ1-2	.	CASNDPGRFYGYTF	TGTGCCAGCAACGACCCCGGCAGGTTTTATGGCTACACCTTC
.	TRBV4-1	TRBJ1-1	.	CASSHPRGGREAFF	TGCGCCAGCAGCCATCCTCGGGGGGGGCGGGAAGCTTTCTTT
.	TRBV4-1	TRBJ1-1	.	CASSQGGEAFF	TGCGCCAGCAGCCAAGGCGGGGAAGCTTTCTTT
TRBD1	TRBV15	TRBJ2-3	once	CATSRERWTGTDTQYF	TGTGCCACCAGCAGAGAGCGCTGGACAGGGACAGATACGCAGTATTTT
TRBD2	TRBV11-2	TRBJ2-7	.	CASSLRRSSGRSRWQYF	TGTGCCAGCAGCCTCAGAAGGTCTAGCGGGAGGTCCCGTTGGCAGTACTTC
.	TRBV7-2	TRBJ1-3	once	CASSLEGGGSGNTIYF	TGTGCCAGCAGCTTAGAAGGGGGGGGCTCTGGAAACACCATATATTTT
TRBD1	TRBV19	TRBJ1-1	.	CASSSQGAGTEAFF	TGTGCCAGTAGTTCCCAGGGGGCGGGCACTGAAGCTTTCTTT
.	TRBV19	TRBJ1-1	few	CASSIGGNTEAFF	TGTGCCAGTAGTATAGGAGGTAACACTGAAGCTTTCTTT
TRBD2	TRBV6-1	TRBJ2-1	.	CASSESGAREQFF	TGTGCCAGCAGTGAAAGCGGGGCGCGTGAGCAGTTCTTC
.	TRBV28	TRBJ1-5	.	CASSLPQEPQHF	TGTGCCAGCAGTCTTCCTCAGGAGCCCCAGCATTTT
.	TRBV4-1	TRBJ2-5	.	CASSQEHTETQYF	TGCGCCAGCAGCCAAGAACACACGGAGACCCAGTACTTC
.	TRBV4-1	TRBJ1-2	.	CASSQYREGNYGYTF	TGCGCCAGCAGCCAGTACAGGGAAGGTAACTATGGCTACACCTTC
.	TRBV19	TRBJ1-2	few	CASSIIGGGRRLTNYGYTF	TGTGCCAGTAGTATCATCGGAGGTGGACGGAGACTCACTAACTATGGCTACACCTTC
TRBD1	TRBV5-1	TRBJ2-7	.	CASRMGTGQNEQYF	TGCGCCAGCAGAATGGGGACAGGTCAAAACGAGCAGTACTTC
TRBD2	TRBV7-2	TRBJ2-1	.	CASSGGTSGNRLGEQFF	TGTGCCAGCAGCGGCGGGACTAGCGGGAATAGATTGGGTGAGCAGTTCTTC
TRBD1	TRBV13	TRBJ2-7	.	CASSPRDRAYEQYF	TGTGCCAGCAGCCCCCGGGACAGGGCGTACGAGCAGTACTTC
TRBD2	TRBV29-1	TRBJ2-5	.	CSVETGGPRLETQYF	TGCAGCGTTGAAACGGGGGGGCCCCGGCTGGAGACCCAGTACTTC
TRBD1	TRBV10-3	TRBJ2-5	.	CAVSEAGGQETQYF	TGTGCCGTCAGTGAGGCAGGGGGCCAAGAGACCCAGTACTTC
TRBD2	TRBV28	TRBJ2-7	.	CASSPPGAGGSQYF	TGTGCCAGCAGTCCCCCAGGGGCGGGAGGATCGCAGTACTTC
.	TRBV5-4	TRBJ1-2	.	CASSLPRRGGVNYGYTF	TGTGCCAGCAGCTTGCCCCGACGCGGGGGGGTTAACTATGGCTACACCTTC
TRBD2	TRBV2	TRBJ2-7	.	CASSEVLAGWEQYF	TGTGCCAGCAGTGAAGTTCTAGCGGGATGGGAGCAGTACTTC